These 30 T cell receptor beta chains were sequenced from one sample in a study of shared clonotypes between healthy human individuals. Assay used: immunoSEQ multiplex PCR; TCRdb lists only in-frame clones, some missing. The sample carries a few million clones, approximately 93% recorded once. Sequencing input: naive CD4+ T cells from PBMCs. Sample subset: CD45RA+ positively selected. These TCRs come from a man aged 18-30 years in good health. Some clones in this sample may be carry-over from other donors' samples.

CDR3 nucleotide sequence: TGTGCCGTTCAACGTACAGGGGACACTGAAGCTTTCTTT. It encodes CAVQRTGDTEAFF. This chain joins TRBV10-3 and TRBJ1-1, with 7 positions matching TRBD1. V dropped 11 bases and J dropped 3; count of bases not matched to a gene: 9. This CDR3 is built from 13 residues. Germline V CDR1 and CDR2: ENHRY, SYGVKD.

The chain has TRBV18 and TRBJ2-7, with D tentatively TRBD2 (6 bases). Between the trimmed V and J ends, which lost 5 bases and 4 bases, there was a span of 15 bases. The CDR3 totals 14 residues. CDR1 and CDR2 from the germline V gene are KGHSH and LQKENI. CDR3 loop: CASSSVSGRYEQYF. The CDR3 nucleotides are TGTGCCAGCTCATCAGTCTCGGGGAGGTACGAGCAGTACTTC.

The chain uses TRBV28 and TRBJ2-5; D may be TRBD1 (6 bases). Per the germline V gene, CDR1 is MDHEN and CDR2 is SYDVKM. The CDR3 extends over 14 amino acids. The germline V and J ends were trimmed by 4 bases and 1 base, with 10 bases remaining between them. The CDR3 region is CASSWARGQETQYF. As DNA, the CDR3 is TGTGCCAGCAGTTGGGCCAGGGGCCAAGAGACCCAGTACTTC.

The V and J genes are TRBV19 and TRBJ2-5; the D is unclear. The CDR3 is made up of 13 amino acids. V lost 3 bases, J lost 1 base, and 6 bases lay in between. Germline CDR1 reads LNHDA; CDR2 reads SQIVND (reference sequence). The chain's CDR3 is CASSIQFQETQYF. The CDR3, as DNA: TGTGCCAGTAGTATCCAGTTCCAAGAGACCCAGTACTTC. Full variable domain (rest looked up from reference TRBV19 and TRBJ2-5): DGGITQSPKYLFRKEGQNVTLSCEQNLNHDAMYWYRQDPGQGLRLIYYSQIVNDFQKGDIAEGYSVSREKKESFPLTVTSAQKNPTAFYLCASSIQFQETQYFGPGTRLLVL.

The chain combines TRBV28 with TRBJ2-7; TRBD2 aligns across 9 bases. The CDR3 is 13 residues long. Germline V lookup: CDR1 MDHEN, CDR2 SYDVKM. V dropped 7 bases and J dropped 2; count of bases not matched to a gene: 3. The CDR3 sequence: CASNAGGTYEQYF. For the CDR3, the DNA is TGTGCCAGCAATGCGGGAGGGACCTACGAGCAGTACTTC.

This chain joins TRBV6-1 and TRBJ2-7; D is tentatively TRBD1 or TRBD2 (5 bases each). This CDR3 contains 11 residues. Germline CDR1 MNHNS, CDR2 SASEGT. Trimming stripped 2 bases from V and 11 bases from J, with 10 bases between. CDR3 residues: CASSERDREYF. The CDR3 DNA reads TGTGCCAGCAGTGAACGGGACCGGGAGTACTTC.

The chain employs TRBV19 and TRBJ1-4; 11 bases are shared with TRBD1. This CDR3 comprises 16 residues. CDR1 and CDR2 (germline): LNHDA, SQIVND (reference sequence). V was pared by 10 bases and J by 0 bases, with 7 bases of the junction left unmatched. This CDR3 reads CATRWTGGATNEKLFF. The DNA of the CDR3 is TGTGCCACCAGATGGACAGGGGGCGCAACTAATGAAAAACTGTTTTTT.

The chain uses TRBV5-6 and TRBJ1-4, with TRBD1 matching over 10 bases. J was trimmed by 6 bases and V by 4 bases; bases with no gene match: 9. The CDR3 has 16 amino acids. Germline V gene data show CDR1 as SGHDT and CDR2 as YYEEEE. CDR3 region: CASSRGTGAKDEKLFF. CDR3 nucleotides: TGTGCCAGCAGCCGCGGGACAGGGGCGAAGGATGAAAAACTGTTTTTT.

The chain uses TRBV28 and TRBJ1-5; TRBD1 matches at 7 bases. V lost 2 bases to trimming and J lost 6 bases; unmatched junction nucleotides: 7. CDR3 length: 15 residues. Germline CDR1 reads MDHEN; CDR2 reads SYDVKM. The CDR3 sequence: CASSLRQGGSQPQHF. DNA for the CDR3: TGTGCCAGCAGTTTAAGACAGGGTGGGAGTCAGCCCCAGCATTTT.

The chain employs TRBV5-5 and TRBJ1-2, with D possibly TRBD1 on 6 matching bases. The CDR3 totals 13 residues. Germline V lookup: CDR1 SGHKS, CDR2 YYEKEE (reference sequence). Deletions cut 3 bases from V and 4 bases from J, with 10 bases between. The CDR3 sequence: CASSYDRSYGYTF. The DNA for the CDR3 is TGTGCCAGCAGCTACGACAGGAGCTATGGCTACACCTTC.

The CDR3 protein is CASSGGVLSFSGNTIYF. The CDR3, as DNA: TGTGCCAGCAGCGGGGGCGTTTTATCCTTCTCTGGAAACACCATATATTTT. The chain couples TRBV6-7 to TRBJ1-3; tentatively, D is TRBD1 (6 bases). TRBV6-7 is an ORF for which the function is uncertain. V shed 6 bases and J shed 0 bases, with 18 bases lying between them. The CDR3 runs to 17 residues.

For this clone: The same CDR3 is also encoded by other DNA sequences in this sample. The chain joins TRBV7-2 to TRBJ2-2; 11 nucleotides line up with TRBD2. The CDR3 runs to 16 residues. The V gene end was trimmed by 5 bases and the J gene end by 2 bases; junction bases not matched to a gene: 4. Looked up from germline, CDR1 is SGHTA and CDR2 is FQGNSA. CDR3: CASSLGLAANTGELFF. The DNA of the CDR3 is TGTGCCAGCAGCCTGGGACTAGCGGCAAACACCGGGGAGCTGTTTTTT.

About this clone itself: Additional DNA sequences in this sample encode the identical CDR3. The V and J genes are TRBV29-1 and TRBJ1-3, with D unresolved. The V gene lost 4 bases and the J gene lost 3 bases, with 7 bases spanning the gap. CDR3 size: 12 residues. Germline assignment: CDR1 SQVTM and CDR2 ANQGSEA. CDR3 nucleotide sequence: TGCAGCGTTGCTGGGGTTGGAAACACCATATATTTT. Its translation: CSVAGVGNTIYF.

The chain uses TRBV27 and TRBJ2-3; 9 bases map to TRBD2. The junction had 4 bases not matched to a gene; V was cut back by 10 bases and J by 2 bases. Germline CDR1 MNHEY, CDR2 SMNVEV (reference sequence). The CDR3 is 13 amino acids. The chain's CDR3 is CATGTSFTDTQYF. The CDR3, as DNA: TGTGCCACAGGGACTAGCTTCACAGATACGCAGTATTTT.

This chain joins TRBV11-3 and TRBJ2-5; 8 positions agree with TRBD2. Germline CDR1 reads SGHNT; CDR2 reads YENEEA. This CDR3 contains 15 residues. V lost 5 bases, J lost 4 bases, and 9 bases stayed unmatched. The CDR3 DNA follows: TGTGCCAGCAGCCAAACAGCGGGAGTGGCAGAGACCCAGTACTTC. It specifies CASSQTAGVAETQYF. The full variable domain, rest sourced from reference TRBV11-3 and TRBJ2-5, is EAGVVQSPRYKIIEKKQPVAFWCNPISGHNTLYWYLQNLGQGPELLIRYENEEAVDDSQLPKDRFSAERLKGVDSTLKIQPAELGDSAVYLCASSQTAGVAETQYFGPGTRLLVL.

The chain links TRBV19 to TRBJ1-5; D is unclear. The CDR3 extends over 16 amino acids. Trimming pared 3 bases from V and 0 bases from J, leaving 12 bases between. Germline V CDR1 and CDR2: LNHDA, SQIVND (reference sequence). This chain's CDR3 is CASSIVIAYSNQPQHF. The CDR3 region has the DNA TGTGCCAGTAGTATTGTCATCGCTTATAGCAATCAGCCCCAGCATTTT.

CDR3 amino acids: CASTPWGDGTSVQPQHF. CDR3 nucleotide sequence: TGTGCCAGTACCCCCTGGGGAGACGGTACTTCCGTTCAGCCCCAGCATTTT. The rearrangement links TRBV19 to TRBJ1-5; D uncertain. There are 17 residues in the CDR3. From germline, CDR1 is LNHDA and CDR2 SQIVND (reference sequence). V was clipped by 7 bases and J by 6 bases, with 25 bases between them.

As to this clone: This CDR3 is also generated by other DNA sequences in the sample. The chain recombines TRBV5-1 with TRBJ2-2; TRBD2 is a possible D gene (5 bases). The CDR3 extends over 15 amino acids. V lost 2 bases and J lost 3, with 11 bases in between. Germline loops: CDR1 SGHRS, CDR2 YFSETQ. The CDR3 region is CASSFGLADTGELFF. The CDR3 region has the DNA TGCGCCAGCAGCTTTGGGCTAGCTGACACCGGGGAGCTGTTTTTT.

The V gene is TRBV29-1, the J gene TRBJ2-7, with D perhaps TRBD2 (5 bases). This CDR3 comprises 14 residues. CDR1 SQVTM and CDR2 ANQGSEA come from the germline V gene. V lost 0 bases to trimming and J lost 3 bases, with 12 bases between them. CDR3 sequence reads: CSVEDRGRGYEQYF. The DNA of the CDR3 is TGCAGCGTTGAAGACCGAGGACGGGGCTACGAGCAGTACTTC.

This rearrangement joins TRBV5-1 to TRBJ2-7; 10 bases line up with TRBD2. The CDR3 covers 16 residues. Germline V CDR1 and CDR2: SGHRS, YFSETQ. With V trimmed by 2 bases and J by 2 bases, 7 bases remained unmatched. CDR3 nucleotides: TGCGCCAGCAGCTTCGGACTAGCGGAAAATACCTACGAGCAGTACTTC. It encodes CASSFGLAENTYEQYF.

The rearrangement joins TRBV27 to TRBJ1-5; D is unresolved. The CDR3 covers 16 residues. V was cut by 5 bases and J by 6 bases, with 20 bases left in between. CDR1 is MNHEY and CDR2 is SMNVEV in the germline V gene (reference sequence). For the CDR3, the DNA is TGTGCCAGCAGTCCTAGCCCCGGGCTGATGGGTCAGCCCCAGCATTTT. Translated, it gives CASSPSPGLMGQPQHF.

The V call is TRBV9, the J call TRBJ2-3; possibly TRBD1 for D (5 bases). In germline, CDR1 is SGDLS, CDR2 YYNGEE. This CDR3 comprises 16 residues. Trimming removed 0 bases at V and 3 bases at J, with 14 bases between. The CDR3 bases are TGTGCCAGCAGCGTAGCTCTTAGGGGCGAAACAGATACGCAGTATTTT. It codes for CASSVALRGETDTQYF.

V and J are TRBV4-2 and TRBJ2-7; 10 bases match TRBD2. CDR3 length equals 14 residues. Germline loops: CDR1 LGHNA, CDR2 YNFKEQ. The V and J ends lost 2 bases and 6 bases, in that order; junction bases with no gene match: 4. Here the CDR3 reads CASSQSGRAVEQYF. The CDR3 coding sequence is TGTGCCAGCAGCCAAAGCGGGAGGGCGGTCGAGCAGTACTTC.

The V call is TRBV5-4, the J call TRBJ1-1; 9 bases agree with TRBD1. The CDR3 has 15 amino acids. Trimming removed 4 bases from V and 4 bases from J; junction bases left unmatched: 8. Germline V gene sequence: CDR1 SGHNT, CDR2 YYREEE (reference sequence). CDR3 loop: CASSVYRDRATEAFF. The CDR3 coding sequence is TGTGCCAGCAGCGTATACCGGGACAGGGCCACTGAAGCTTTCTTT.

The V and J genes are TRBV25-1 and TRBJ1-1; no clear D gene. The CDR3 contains 11 residues. V was trimmed by 8 bases and J by 1 base, leaving 5 bases between them. Looked up from germline, CDR1 is MGHDK and CDR2 is SYGVNS. The CDR3 coding sequence is TGTGCCAGCGCCAGGAACACTGAAGCTTTCTTT. Its translation is CASARNTEAFF.

A remark on this clone: The same CDR3 also results from other DNA sequences found in this sample. The chain employs TRBV7-2 and TRBJ2-7; 10 bases are shared with TRBD1. CDR3 length equals 14 residues. CDR1 SGHTA and CDR2 FQGNSA come from the germline V gene. V lost 5 bases to trimming and J lost 2 bases; unmatched junction nucleotides: 3. CDR3 residues: CASSLGTGAYEQYF. In DNA, the CDR3 is TGTGCCAGCAGCCTTGGGACAGGGGCCTACGAGCAGTACTTC.

This chain uses TRBV11-2 with TRBJ1-1; tentatively, D is TRBD1 (5 bases). CDR1 and CDR2 (germline): SGHAT, FQNNGV. The CDR3 covers 15 residues. The V and J ends lost 8 bases and 2 bases respectively, with 18 bases between them. The CDR3 bases are TGTGCCAGCCCGGGGGTTATCAGTGATAACACTGAAGCTTTCTTT. It codes for CASPGVISDNTEAFF.

This clone was observed a handful of times. This chain links TRBV19 with TRBJ1-5, with 8 bases identical to TRBD1. V lost 3 bases to trimming and J lost 9 bases; unmatched junction nucleotides: 7. CDR3 length equals 14 residues. Germline V gene data show CDR1 as LNHDA and CDR2 as SQIVND (reference sequence). CDR3 DNA sequence: TGTGCCAGTAGTATTAGGACAGGGAACAGGCCCCAGCATTTT. This encodes CASSIRTGNRPQHF.

About this clone: Different DNA sequences within this sample yield the same CDR3. This sequence joins TRBV6-1 and TRBJ2-1; 8 positions match TRBD2. CDR3 size: 14 residues. CDR1 and CDR2 (germline): MNHNS, SASEGT. The J segment lost 4 bases and the V segment lost 4 bases, leaving 3 bases of the junction unmatched. CDR3 coding DNA: TGTGCCAGCAGTGTAGGCGGGGGGTACAATGAGCAGTTCTTC. Protein sequence: CASSVGGGYNEQFF.

In its sample, this clone was seen once. The chain employs TRBV29-1 and TRBJ1-1; maybe TRBD1 (5 bases). Per the germline V gene, CDR1 is SQVTM and CDR2 is ANQGSEA. The CDR3 totals 15 residues. V lost 0 bases to trimming and J lost 0 bases, with 11 bases between them. CDR3 in amino acids: CSVEDWGSMNTEAFF. In DNA form, the CDR3 reads TGCAGCGTTGAAGATTGGGGCAGCATGAACACTGAAGCTTTCTTT.